Listed here are 26 T cell receptor beta chains from one sample, sequenced in a study of cytomegalovirus exposure and HLA in healthy donors (dated by TCRdb to about 2017). Library prep was done by the immunoSEQ multiplex PCR assay. For the multiplex PCR, a mixture combining 60 forward primers for TCR Vbeta segments and 13 reverse primers for TCR Jbeta segments was used. Imported from immuneACCESS, the table was reduced by TCRdb to in-frame sequences with V and J called. These copies leave out some clones; in studies compared against another copy, an unresolved V gene accounts for under half, and the cause of the remainder is not known. This sample is represented by under 250,000 clones; around 80% of them were singletons. Less than 4.5% of the sample goes to the ten largest clones. The sequencing input was PBMCs. These receptors were collected from a male donor in good health and CMV-seronegative.

The genes are TRBV18 and TRBJ1-5; 8 bases map to TRBD1. The CDR3 is made up of 14 amino acids. V dropped 3 bases and J dropped 7; count of bases not matched to a gene: 5. In germline, CDR1 is KGHSH, CDR2 LQKENI. For the CDR3, the DNA is TGTGCCAGCTCACCCGGACAGGGTGGACAGCCCCAGCATTTT. Its protein is CASSPGQGGQPQHF.

Comment on this clone: A read error may account for a junction end that differs from germline. The sample carries other DNA sequences with the same CDR3. The V and J genes are TRBV18 and TRBJ2-5; 8 bases fit TRBD2. The length of the CDR3 is 13 residues. Germline V gene data show CDR1 as KGHSH and CDR2 as LQKENI. CDR3 amino acids: CASSPRGGETQYF. The CDR3 DNA follows: TGCGCCAGCTCACCACGGGGGGGAGAGACCCAGTACTTC.

CDR3 nucleotide sequence: TGTGCCACCAGCAGGACAGCGGGTCCCGTCGCTGAAGCTTTCTTT. Translated, it gives CATSRTAGPVAEAFF. The chain combines TRBV15 with TRBJ1-1; D possibly corresponds to TRBD1 (5 bases). Trimming removed 3 bases from V and 6 bases from J, with 17 bases in between. Germline V lookup: CDR1 LNHNV, CDR2 YYDKDF (reference sequence). This CDR3 is built from 15 residues.

This chain links TRBV10-3 with TRBJ1-2, with TRBD1 identical over 8 bases. After removal of 7 bases from V and 5 bases from J, the junction contained 9 bases not matched to a gene. The CDR3 sequence is 14 residues long. The germline V gene has CDR1 ENHRY and CDR2 SYGVKD. The CDR3, as DNA: TGTGCCATCAAATCGGGACAGGCGGAGTATGGCTACACCTTC. Amino acids: CAIKSGQAEYGYTF.

The rearrangement uses TRBV28 and TRBJ1-4, with 7 bases that match TRBD1. V lost 6 bases to trimming and J lost 2 bases; unmatched junction nucleotides: 9. Germline values: CDR1 MDHEN, CDR2 SYDVKM. This CDR3 has 16 residues. The DNA of the CDR3 is TGTGCCAGCAGCTCACTCGGGGACAGCACTAATGAAAAACTGTTTTTT. This gives the protein CASSSLGDSTNEKLFF.

The rearrangement uses TRBV5-1 and TRBJ2-3, with 14 nucleotides matching TRBD2. Trimming at V came to 3 bases and at J to 3 bases, leaving 3 bases not matched to a gene. This CDR3 contains 16 residues. Germline V gene lookup returns CDR1 SGHRS and CDR2 YFSETQ. CDR3 coding DNA: TGCGCCAGCAGCTGGGGACTAGCGGGAGAAACAGATACGCAGTATTTT. It yields the protein CASSWGLAGETDTQYF.

This clone was observed a handful of times. The rearrangement uses TRBV6-5 and TRBJ2-4; D is ambiguous. CDR1 and CDR2 from the germline V gene are MNHEY and SVGAGI. Trimming took 6 bases from V and 2 from J, leaving 14 bases between them. The CDR3 spans 15 residues. CDR3 sequence: CASSPESFSKNIQYF. CDR3 DNA: TGTGCCAGCAGCCCCGAGAGTTTCTCCAAAAACATTCAGTACTTC.

This clone came up a few times. The chain combines TRBV2 with TRBJ1-2, with D unclear. The CDR3 totals 10 residues. V was shortened by 9 bases and J by 11 bases, with 13 bases between the two germline ends. The V gene's germline CDR1 is SNHLY and CDR2 FYNNEI. Written as DNA, the CDR3 is TGTGCCAGTTACCGGACGGGGTACACCTTC. The encoded protein is CASYRTGYTF.

The genes are TRBV19 and TRBJ1-1; no clear D. The CDR3 runs 13 residues. Trimming removed 7 bases from V and 10 bases from J, with 19 bases in between. Germline lookup yields CDR1 LNHDA and CDR2 SQIVND (reference sequence). As DNA, the CDR3 is TGTGCCAGTAACGGGGATTCCGGGAATAGAGCTTTCTTT. It specifies CASNGDSGNRAFF.

V usage is TRBV5-4 and J usage is TRBJ2-2; the D gene is possibly TRBD2 (5 bases). Trimming shortened V by 0 bases and J by 4 bases, and 13 bases separated the two germline ends. The germline V gene has CDR1 SGHNT and CDR2 YYREEE (reference sequence). This CDR3 has 16 amino acids. This CDR3 is CASSLGGHPPTGELFF. Here the CDR3 DNA reads TGTGCCAGCAGCTTGGGCGGGCACCCTCCCACCGGGGAGCTGTTTTTT.

J is TRBJ2-2 and V is TRBV19; no clear D gene. The CDR3 is 14 amino acids. CDR1 is LNHDA, CDR2 SQIVND, per germline (reference sequence). V lost 3 bases and J 5 bases, leaving 10 bases between the germline ends. CDR3 nucleotides: TGTGCCAGTAGTATCAAGGCGGAAACCGGGGAGCTGTTTTTT. It specifies CASSIKAETGELFF.

This clone has just a few counts. A junction boundary mismatches the germline segment, possibly from a read error. The chain links TRBV28 to TRBJ2-3; 8 bases line up with TRBD1. Looked up from germline, CDR1 is MDHEN and CDR2 is SYDVKM. The CDR3 spans 16 residues. CDR3 loop: CASSPQGQGYTGTQYF. The DNA for the CDR3 is TGTGCCAGCAGTCCGCAAGGACAGGGCTACACAGGTACGCAGTATTTT.

This clone was seen a few times. This chain links TRBV6-5 with TRBJ2-3; D is perhaps TRBD2 (6 bases). Germline CDR1 MNHEY, CDR2 SVGAGI. V was trimmed by 4 bases and J by 0 bases, leaving 8 bases between them. The CDR3 is made up of 14 amino acids. The CDR3 reads CASSSLASTDTQYF. CDR3 sequence (DNA): TGTGCCAGCAGTTCGCTAGCGAGCACAGATACGCAGTATTTT.

This clone was recorded a few times. The rearrangement uses TRBV28 and TRBJ1-6, with D perhaps TRBD1 (6 bases). Germline values: CDR1 MDHEN, CDR2 SYDVKM. The CDR3 is 15 amino acids. Trimming took off 6 bases at V and 4 bases at J, with 13 bases between the two ends. The CDR3 DNA sequence: TGTGCCAGCAGCTTCACAGGGTCTTATAATTCACCCCTCCACTTT. Translation gives CASSFTGSYNSPLHF.

This clone was counted a single time. The J gene is TRBJ2-7, the V gene TRBV5-1; D might be TRBD2 (7 bases). The CDR3 consists of 16 residues. V was cut by 4 bases and J by 3 bases, with 20 bases left in between. Germline values: CDR1 SGHRS, CDR2 YFSETQ. CDR3 protein: CASSQRTGRGGYEQYF. CDR3 DNA sequence: TGCGCCAGCAGCCAACGAACAGGGAGGGGAGGCTACGAGCAGTACTTC.

In its sample, this clone was seen many times. The chain recombines TRBV2 with TRBJ1-5; TRBD1 agrees at 8 bases. This CDR3 is 13 amino acids long. Trimming cost V 4 bases and J 7 bases; bases outside gene matches: 3. Germline V CDR1 and CDR2: SNHLY, FYNNEI. The CDR3 is CASSGDRLQPQHF. DNA for the CDR3: TGTGCCAGCAGTGGGGACAGGCTACAGCCCCAGCATTTT.

This clone was observed a handful of times. V and J are TRBV5-6 and TRBJ1-5, with TRBD1 matching over 7 bases. CDR1 and CDR2 (germline): SGHDT, YYEEEE. V shed 4 bases, J shed 0 bases, and the junction held 4 bases outside the gene matches. The CDR3 runs to 15 residues. This CDR3 is CASSLGTDSNQPQHF. The CDR3 coding sequence is TGTGCCAGCAGCCTCGGGACAGATAGCAATCAGCCCCAGCATTTT.

The rearrangement uses TRBV5-1 and TRBJ1-4, with a possible D match to TRBD1 (6 bases). Germline V lookup: CDR1 SGHRS, CDR2 YFSETQ. The CDR3 loop spans 14 amino acids. Trimming stripped 4 bases from V and 5 bases from J, with 12 bases between. DNA of the CDR3: TGCGCCAGCAGCAGCGACAGGCTAAATGAAAAACTGTTTTTT. Translating gives CASSSDRLNEKLFF.

This chain joins TRBV30 and TRBJ1-1; D unresolved. Germline V CDR1 and CDR2: GTSNPN, SVGIG (reference sequence). The ends were cut back, 5 bases at V and 1 base at J, with 11 bases in the middle. The CDR3 has 13 amino acids. For the CDR3, the DNA is TGTGCCTGGGAGTTCGGAGGGAACACTGAAGCTTTCTTT. It specifies CAWEFGGNTEAFF.

The chain joins TRBV25-1 to TRBJ1-2; maybe TRBD1 (5 bases). The germline V gene has CDR1 MGHDK and CDR2 SYGVNS. This CDR3 has 15 residues. Trimming pared 1 base from V and 3 bases from J, leaving 12 bases between. CDR3 DNA sequence: TGTGCCAGCAGTGAATTCAGGACGGGGGACTATGGCTACACCTTC. Amino acid sequence: CASSEFRTGDYGYTF.

This sequence joins TRBV29-1 and TRBJ1-2, with 11 nucleotides matching TRBD1. This CDR3 spans 12 amino acids. Germline assignment: CDR1 SQVTM and CDR2 ANQGSEA. The ends lost 6 bases at V and 8 bases at J; junction bases unmatched: 5. CDR3: CSVGDRGKGYTF. The CDR3 coding sequence is TGCAGCGTAGGGGACAGGGGGAAAGGCTACACCTTC.

This rearrangement joins TRBV6-5 to TRBJ1-5, with unresolved D. Looked up from germline, CDR1 is MNHEY and CDR2 is SVGAGI. The CDR3 consists of 15 residues. Trimming removed 7 bases from V and 1 base from J, with 14 bases in between. CDR3 sequence: CASTEGGVSNQPQHF. In DNA form, the CDR3 reads TGTGCCAGCACCGAAGGCGGGGTAAGCAATCAGCCCCAGCATTTT.

The CDR3 coding sequence is TGCGCCAGCAGCCGGCAGGGGGGAGATCAAGAGACCCAGTACTTC. Translated, it gives CASSRQGGDQETQYF. The chain couples TRBV5-1 to TRBJ2-5, with a tentative D call TRBD1 (7 bases). The CDR3 consists of 15 residues. The germline V gene has CDR1 SGHRS and CDR2 YFSETQ. V was cut by 4 bases and J by 2 bases, with 15 bases left in between.

This clone has just one count. This chain connects TRBV27 to TRBJ2-7; TRBD1 matches at 8 bases. CDR3 size: 15 residues. Germline assignment: CDR1 MNHEY and CDR2 SMNVEV (reference sequence). Trimming took 1 base from V and 7 from J; bases not matched to a gene: 9. This CDR3 reads CASSLYQQGAREQYF. The CDR3 DNA follows: TGTGCCAGCAGTTTATACCAGCAGGGGGCGAGGGAGCAGTACTTC.

CDR3 amino acids: CASSQPTGLAGNTIYF. CDR3 DNA sequence: TGCGCCAGCAGCCAACCTACAGGGTTAGCTGGAAACACCATATATTTT. This chain uses TRBV4-1 with TRBJ1-3; TRBD1 is a possible D gene (6 bases). V lost 2 bases and J lost 2, with 13 bases in between. Germline CDR1 and CDR2: MGHRA and YSYEKL. CDR3 length equals 16 residues.

The chain couples TRBV28 to TRBJ2-5, with D unresolved. V was pared by 6 bases and J by 0 bases, with 8 bases between. There are 13 residues in the CDR3. Germline CDR1 is MDHEN and CDR2 is SYDVKM. CDR3 region: CASSDRNQETQYF. The CDR3 nucleotides read TGTGCCAGCAGCGATAGAAACCAAGAGACCCAGTACTTC. The full variable domain, its missing parts supplied by reference TRBV28 and TRBJ2-5, is DVKVTQSSRYLVKRTGEKVFLECVQDMDHENMFWYRQDPGLGLRLIYFSYDVKMKEKGDIPEGYSVSREKKERFSLILESASTNQTSMYLCASSDRNQETQYFGPGTRLLVL.